This T cell receptor beta chain is from a study of T cells in Graves' hyperthyroidism and ophthalmopathy. This clonotype has ten or more counts. Its target is unknown. Germline CDR1 reads SNHLY; CDR2 reads FYNNEI. The CDR3 is 15 residues long. J lost 3 bases, V lost 1 base, and 2 bases had no gene match. Points from the study as a whole: Blood shared most expanded thyroid clonotypes above 0.001. The model made its ophthalmopathy prediction, and onset followed a median roughly 6.5 months later.

TCR beta CDR3 region amplification was performed from RNA transcripts. The HTBI primer set served for first-round RT-PCR of the TCR CDR3. TCRdb ran MiXCR on the multiplex PCR reads and lists one entry per CDR3 protein. The repertoire holds 600,000 or so distinct CDR3 sequences, with around 16% as singletons. This sequence was found in a woman aged 25 to 39 with Graves' hyperthyroidism. Sequences were obtained from blood. The V call is TRBV2, the J call TRBJ2-3; 9 nucleotides agree with TRBD2. The CDR3 DNA follows: TGTGCCAGCAGTGAAGAGCGGGAGGTGACAGATACGCAGTATTTT. Its protein product is CASSEEREVTDTQYF.